This is a list of T cell receptor beta chains from one sample in a study of cytomegalovirus exposure and HLA in healthy donors. Generated by immunoSEQ multiplex PCR, the TCRdb table keeps only in-frame clones and is missing some. The sample consists of more than 200,000 clones, about three quarters of them appearing once. Specimen: PBMCs. Receptor source: a man between 18 and 29 years old in good health and CMV-seronegative. Both conserved end residues are part of each CDR3. The D gene is left open where the match is weak.

d_gene,v_gene,j_gene,CDR3aa
TRBD2,TRBV27,TRBJ2-1,CASHEEAGGRNEQFF
-,TRBV5-4,TRBJ1-1,CASSLGSGNTEAFF
-,TRBV7-9,TRBJ2-7,CASSSGNEQYF
TRBD1,TRBV30,TRBJ1-1,CAWEPDRGEAFF
TRBD2,TRBV13,TRBJ2-7,CASSSRTSGRTLYEQYF
-,TRBV15,TRBJ2-5,CATSRDRGQETQYF
TRBD2,TRBV6-6,TRBJ2-7,CASRTGTSGSKQYF
TRBD1,TRBV5-4,TRBJ1-4,CASSSPGQGDEKLFF
-,TRBV30,TRBJ1-3,CAWSLDGSSGNTIYF
-,TRBV9,TRBJ2-7,CASSVGQFYEQYF
TRBD2,TRBV4-1,TRBJ2-1,CASSQDSLGGGYEQFF
TRBD2,TRBV5-1,TRBJ2-7,CASSWEGNREQYF
-,TRBV7-3,TRBJ2-7,CASSLMQISSYEQYF
-,TRBV4-3,TRBJ1-3,CASSPQGDSGNTIYF
TRBD1,TRBV18,TRBJ1-2,CASSPDRNYGYTF
TRBD1,TRBV2,TRBJ2-1,CASRTGTGVGNEQFF
TRBD2,TRBV4-2,TRBJ2-2,CASSDGLAGVTGELFF
-,TRBV19,TRBJ2-5,CATSSPAKETQYF
TRBD2,TRBV4-2,TRBJ2-1,CASSQDESGSYNEQFF
-,TRBV29-1,TRBJ2-7,CSVVLTSSLPTEQYF
-,TRBV7-3,TRBJ2-5,CASSLGGQTETQYF
TRBD1,TRBV5-1,TRBJ1-1,CASSSLTGAEAFF
-,TRBV7-2,TRBJ2-7,CASSLAISGNDEQYF
TRBD1,TRBV28,TRBJ1-4,CASSLAGTGGEKLFF